These 28 T cell receptor beta chains were sequenced from one sample in a study of blood T cell repertoires in COVID-19. The protocol was immunoSEQ multiplex PCR, while the TCRdb copy is restricted to in-frame clones and leaves out a portion. The table lists roughly 280,000 clones, roughly 91% of them singletons. The sequencing sample was made of PBMCs or T cells enriched from blood (not recorded which). The source of these receptors is an older woman who had recovered from COVID-19.

This clone was observed once. The CDR3 DNA reads as TGTGCCAGCAGTTTGACCGGGACAGGGTGGGAGACCCAGTACTTC. It is translated as CASSLTGTGWETQYF. This chain uses TRBV28 with TRBJ2-5; the match to TRBD1 covers 9 bases. J was trimmed by 5 bases and V by 3 bases; bases with no gene match: 7. Germline CDR1 and CDR2: MDHEN and SYDVKM. This CDR3 has 15 residues.

V and J are TRBV9 and TRBJ1-3; the match to TRBD1 covers 12 bases. CDR1 is SGDLS and CDR2 is YYNGEE in the germline V gene. V was clipped by 0 bases and J by 4 bases; unmatched bases: 8. The CDR3 loop spans 18 amino acids. CDR3 loop: CASSVATGTGGSGNTIYF. CDR3 bases: TGTGCCAGCAGCGTAGCCACCGGGACAGGGGGCTCCGGAAACACCATATATTTT.

The V call is TRBV30, the J call TRBJ1-2, with 9 bases that match TRBD1. The length of the CDR3 is 11 residues. From germline, CDR1 is GTSNPN and CDR2 SVGIG (reference sequence). Trimming removed 4 bases from V and 9 bases from J; junction bases left unmatched: 3. The CDR3 coding sequence is TGTGCCTGGACGACAGGGGGTAGCTACACCTTC. Its translation is CAWTTGGSYTF.

This sequence joins TRBV2 and TRBJ1-6; possibly TRBD1 for D (5 bases). The ends were cut back, 6 bases at V and 9 bases at J, with 15 bases in the middle. Germline CDR1 and CDR2: SNHLY and FYNNEI. CDR3 length: 14 residues. The CDR3 bases are TGTGCCAGCAGACCCCGACAGATCCCTTCACCCCTCCACTTT. Residues: CASRPRQIPSPLHF.

V and J are TRBV19 and TRBJ1-1; D remains ambiguous. The length of the CDR3 is 13 residues. CDR1 LNHDA and CDR2 SQIVND come from the germline V gene (reference sequence). V lost 7 bases and J lost 1, with 10 bases in between. Written as DNA, the CDR3 is TGTGCCAGTAACCCGGTATCGAACACTGAAGCTTTCTTT. Translating gives CASNPVSNTEAFF.

The chain joins TRBV5-1 to TRBJ2-3, with D maybe TRBD2 (5 bases). The CDR3 sequence is 15 residues long. Germline CDR1 reads SGHRS; CDR2 reads YFSETQ. V was pared by 1 base and J by 0 bases, with 9 bases between. In nucleotides, the CDR3 is TGCGCCAGCAGCTTGTTTCGGGGAAGCACAGATACGCAGTATTTT. As protein: CASSLFRGSTDTQYF.

This chain connects TRBV6-2 or TRBV6-3 to TRBJ2-1; the match to TRBD1 covers 10 bases. The CDR3 runs to 17 residues. Germline values: CDR1 MNHEY, CDR2 SVGEGT. V dropped 4 bases and J dropped 7; count of bases not matched to a gene: 13. Written as DNA, the CDR3 is TGTGCCAGCAGTTTAATCGCCGGGACAGGGGTTTATAATGAGCAGTTCTTC. Translating gives CASSLIAGTGVYNEQFF.

V is TRBV7-9 and J is TRBJ2-3; 8 bases fit TRBD2. The CDR3 has 14 amino acids. Germline values: CDR1 SEHNR, CDR2 FQNEAQ (reference sequence). The J segment lost 5 bases and the V segment lost 5 bases, leaving 6 bases of the junction unmatched. CDR3: CASSPPAGVDTQYF. The CDR3 nucleotides read TGTGCCAGCAGCCCACCAGCGGGAGTAGATACGCAGTATTTT.

This sequence joins TRBV5-4 and TRBJ1-2; no clear D gene. The CDR3 sequence is 14 residues long. V was clipped by 2 bases and J by 2 bases, with 10 bases between them. Germline CDR1 SGHNT, CDR2 YYREEE (reference sequence). CDR3: CASSLGEVNYGYTF. CDR3 coding DNA: TGTGCCAGCAGCTTAGGAGAAGTAAACTATGGCTACACCTTC.

The J gene is TRBJ1-1, the V gene TRBV5-1; D is uncertain. With 5 bases removed from V and 0 bases from J, the gap between germline ends came to 5 bases. CDR3 length: 12 amino acids. Germline lookup yields CDR1 SGHRS and CDR2 YFSETQ. CDR3 sequence reads: CASRRLNTEAFF. CDR3 sequence (DNA): TGCGCCAGCAGACGGTTGAACACTGAAGCTTTCTTT.

The chain combines TRBV5-1 with TRBJ1-1; D is possibly TRBD1 (6 bases). The CDR3 is made up of 15 amino acids. CDR1 and CDR2 (germline): SGHRS, YFSETQ. Between the trimmed V and J ends, which lost 3 bases and 4 bases, there was a span of 16 bases. The CDR3 nucleotides are TGCGCCAGCAGCTCCGACAGGCTCTTCCCCACTGAAGCTTTCTTT. Amino acids: CASSSDRLFPTEAFF.

The chain links TRBV9 to TRBJ2-3; no definite D call. V lost 3 bases, J lost 8 bases, and 10 bases lay in between. This CDR3 comprises 12 residues. CDR1 and CDR2 (germline): SGDLS, YYNGEE. CDR3 loop: CASSGLGVTQYF. The CDR3 DNA is TGTGCCAGCAGCGGTTTAGGAGTTACGCAGTATTTT.

The V and J genes are TRBV10-3 and TRBJ2-1; 10 nucleotides match TRBD1. The CDR3 has 13 amino acids. Trimming removed 4 bases from V and 8 bases from J; junction bases left unmatched: 2. Germline V CDR1 and CDR2: ENHRY, SYGVKD. The CDR3 sequence: CAISGQGADEQFF. The CDR3 DNA follows: TGTGCCATCAGTGGACAGGGGGCAGATGAGCAGTTCTTC.

V and J are TRBV10-3 and TRBJ1-6; D may be TRBD1 (6 bases). Per germline, CDR1 ENHRY and CDR2 SYGVKD. The CDR3 covers 13 residues. Trimming left V 4 bases short and J 8 bases short, with 9 bases between. Here the CDR3 DNA reads TGTGCCATCAGTGCGGCAGGGGATTCACCCCTCCACTTT. It codes for CAISAAGDSPLHF.

This chain links TRBV2 with TRBJ2-3; 8 nucleotides match TRBD1. V lost 6 bases and J lost 4; bases outside the gene matches: 6. Germline assignment: CDR1 SNHLY and CDR2 FYNNEI. This CDR3 has 14 residues. The CDR3 loop reads CASRKGQGSDTQYF. The CDR3 DNA reads TGTGCCAGCAGGAAAGGACAGGGCTCAGATACGCAGTATTTT.

The chain recombines TRBV9 with TRBJ2-1; D is possibly TRBD1 (6 bases). Deletions cut 4 bases from V and 2 bases from J, with 16 bases between. Germline CDR1 and CDR2: SGDLS and YYNGEE. The CDR3 length is 16 residues. The CDR3 nucleotides are TGTGCCAGCAGCAGAGAGACAGGACCCACCTACAATGAGCAGTTCTTC. Translation: CASSRETGPTYNEQFF.

V usage is TRBV19 and J usage is TRBJ1-4; TRBD1 matches 7 bases. This CDR3 contains 14 residues. The germline V gene encodes CDR1 LNHDA and CDR2 SQIVND (reference sequence). V was clipped by 5 bases and J by 4 bases; unmatched bases: 4. In nucleotides, the CDR3 is TGTGCCAGTAGTCCCGGGACAGTTAATGAAAAACTGTTTTTT. This sequence encodes CASSPGTVNEKLFF.

The chain uses TRBV28 and TRBJ1-5; the D gene is possibly TRBD1 (5 bases). There are 15 residues in the CDR3. The germline V and J ends were trimmed by 6 bases and 0 bases, with 12 bases remaining between them. Per germline, CDR1 MDHEN and CDR2 SYDVKM. The CDR3 here is CASRGGGFSNQPQHF. For the CDR3, the DNA is TGTGCCAGCAGGGGTGGGGGGTTTAGCAATCAGCCCCAGCATTTT.

The chain is built from TRBV7-3 and TRBJ2-1, with a tentative D call TRBD1 (8 bases). Germline CDR1 reads SGHTA; CDR2 reads FQGTGA. V lost 5 bases to trimming and J lost 3 bases, with 17 bases between them. This CDR3 has 16 amino acids. The chain's CDR3 is CASSPYRGGVYNEQFF. Here the CDR3 DNA reads TGTGCCAGCAGCCCCTACAGGGGGGGGGTCTACAATGAGCAGTTCTTC.

The chain combines TRBV19 with TRBJ1-1, with D uncertain. Trimming cost V 7 bases and J 1 base, with 13 bases left between them. CDR1 LNHDA and CDR2 SQIVND come from the germline V gene (reference sequence). The CDR3 loop spans 14 amino acids. The DNA for the CDR3 is TGTGCCAGTACTTCCCACAATTGGAACACTGAAGCTTTCTTT. Its translation: CASTSHNWNTEAFF.

The rearrangement links TRBV7-9 to TRBJ2-5; D ambiguous. Germline V gene data show CDR1 as SEHNR and CDR2 as FQNEAQ (reference sequence). V lost 3 bases to trimming and J lost 2 bases, with 4 bases between them. This CDR3 has 12 amino acids. The CDR3 DNA reads as TGTGCCAGCAGCTTTAATCAAGAGACCCAGTACTTC. It is translated as CASSFNQETQYF.

Concerning this clone: In the same sample, other DNA sequences code for this CDR3. The chain couples TRBV18 to TRBJ2-5, with TRBD1 matching over 9 bases. The V segment lost 3 bases and the J segment 2 bases; nucleotides outside the gene matches: 4. CDR3 length: 15 residues. Per germline, CDR1 KGHSH and CDR2 LQKENI. CDR3 in DNA: TGTGCCAGCTCACCTGGGACAGGGAGACAAGAGACCCAGTACTTC. As protein: CASSPGTGRQETQYF.

The gene calls are TRBV19 and TRBJ2-3; TRBD2 matches 9 bases. CDR1 and CDR2 from the germline V gene are LNHDA and SQIVND (reference sequence). V lost 2 bases and J lost 2; bases outside the gene matches: 2. This CDR3 has 15 residues. This chain's CDR3 is CASSILAGLTDTQYF. CDR3 bases: TGTGCCAGTAGTATACTAGCGGGACTCACAGATACGCAGTATTTT. The full variable domain, with the rest looked up from reference TRBV19 and TRBJ2-3, is DGGITQSPKYLFRKEGQNVTLSCEQNLNHDAMYWYRQDPGQGLRLIYYSQIVNDFQKGDIAEGYSVSREKKESFPLTVTSAQKNPTAFYLCASSILAGLTDTQYFGPGTRLTVL.

This chain joins TRBV28 and TRBJ1-5, with TRBD1 identical over 7 bases. In germline, CDR1 is MDHEN, CDR2 SYDVKM. Germline trimming cut 4 bases from V and 6 bases from J; bases unmatched to any gene: 9. The CDR3 is made up of 15 amino acids. The CDR3 reads CASSSPEGGLQPQHF. The CDR3 DNA reads TGTGCCAGCAGTTCCCCAGAAGGGGGCCTTCAGCCCCAGCATTTT.

The chain has TRBV25-1 and TRBJ2-1; D remains ambiguous. This CDR3 comprises 12 residues. Germline-derived CDR1 and CDR2 are MGHDK and SYGVNS. Trimming shortened V by 5 bases and J by 10 bases, and 12 bases separated the two germline ends. The CDR3 here is CASSSSLEEQFF. The CDR3 bases are TGTGCCAGCAGTTCCAGCCTGGAGGAGCAGTTCTTC.

This clone was seen a single time. The V and J genes are TRBV5-1 and TRBJ2-5; D is uncertain. Trimming left V 0 bases short and J 7 bases short, with 10 bases between. The CDR3 totals 13 residues. Looked up from germline, CDR1 is SGHRS and CDR2 is YFSETQ. DNA of the CDR3: TGCGCCAGCAGCTTGGACTCGTTCGGGACCCAGTACTTC. It is translated as CASSLDSFGTQYF.

The gene calls are TRBV4-1 and TRBJ2-4, with D hard to call. The germline gives CDR1 MGHRA, CDR2 YSYEKL. V shed 1 base and J shed 0 bases, with 7 bases lying between them. The CDR3 is 15 amino acids. CDR3 DNA sequence: TGCGCCAGCAGCCAAGTCGGAGTAGCCAAAAACATTCAGTACTTC. Protein: CASSQVGVAKNIQYF.

The chain recombines TRBV18 with TRBJ1-5; 7 bases line up with TRBD1. CDR1 and CDR2 (germline): KGHSH, LQKENI. Germline trimming cut 6 bases from V and 4 bases from J; bases unmatched to any gene: 9. This CDR3 comprises 15 residues. CDR3 loop: CASSRIGQENQPQHF. DNA for the CDR3: TGTGCCAGCTCCCGGATTGGACAGGAAAATCAGCCCCAGCATTTT. Supplemented by reference TRBV18 and TRBJ1-5, the full variable domain reads NAGVMQNPRHLVRRRGQEARLRCSPMKGHSHVYWYRQLPEEGLKFMVYLQKENIIDESGMPKERFSAEFPKEGPSILRIQQVVRGDSAAYFCASSRIGQENQPQHFGDGTRLSIL.